This T cell receptor beta chain originates from a study of blood T cell repertoires in COVID-19. Per the authors' pipeline: Reference gene primer amplification yielded estimated nucleated cell counts. Method: immunoSEQ multiplex PCR; TCRdb's copy keeps in-frame clones and lacks some. From that table come the V and J calls and clone size; the DNA was used to work out D and trimming. In the table there are roughly 120,000 clones, approximately 81% of which are singletons. What was sequenced was peripheral blood. The origin of this receptor is a woman older than 75 with acute or convalescent COVID-19.

CDR3: CASSTIGQGTEAFF. In nucleotides, the CDR3 is TGTGCCAGTAGTACGATAGGACAGGGCACTGAAGCTTTCTTT. This chain links TRBV19 with TRBJ1-1; 8 bases are shared with TRBD1. V lost 4 bases and J lost 4; bases outside the gene matches: 5. The CDR3 covers 14 residues. Germline CDR1 and CDR2: LNHDA and SQIVND (reference sequence).